These T cell receptor beta chains were read from a single sample in a study of shared clonotypes between healthy human individuals. Clones were sequenced by immunoSEQ multiplex PCR, and TCRdb holds only the in-frame ones, with some missing. Counted here are about 820,000 clones, 90% to 95% occurring once; the ten biggest clones make up about 24%. The material sequenced was naive CD8+ T cells sorted from blood. The receptors come from a young man in good health. Both conserved end residues are part of each CDR3. The D gene is left open where the match is weak. Where a row states a size, it is once, few, many or the class of an expanded clone; other rows omit it.

size	D	V	J	CDR3	DNA
-	-	TRBV29-1	TRBJ2-1	CSVLAADRYNEQFF	TGCAGCGTTTTAGCGGCAGACCGCTACAATGAGCAGTTCTTC
-	-	TRBV21-1	TRBJ2-7	CASSKAVRDWSYEQYF	TGTGCCAGCAGCAAAGCTGTGAGGGACTGGTCCTACGAGCAGTACTTC
-	-	TRBV15	TRBJ2-1	CATSSRAGPVNEQFF	TGTGCCACCAGCTCTCGGGCGGGACCCGTCAATGAGCAGTTCTTC
once	-	TRBV2	TRBJ1-2	CASRGGRQRGYTF	TGTGCCAGCCGGGGGGGACGTCAGCGGGGCTACACCTTC
once	-	TRBV5-1	TRBJ2-7	CASRRTGAYEQYF	TGCGCCAGCAGAAGGACTGGAGCCTACGAGCAGTACTTC
-	TRBD1	TRBV7-9	TRBJ1-4	CASSPSDRRREKLFF	TGTGCCAGCAGCCCATCGGACAGGAGGAGGGAAAAACTGTTTTTT
-	-	TRBV4-3	TRBJ2-1	CASSQGGYNGSSYNEQFF	TGCGCCAGCAGCCAGGGGGGTTATAATGGGTCCTCCTACAATGAGCAGTTCTTC
-	TRBD1	TRBV27	TRBJ2-7	CASSRGQSYEQYF	TGTGCCAGCAGCCGGGGACAGTCCTACGAGCAGTACTTC
-	-	TRBV4-1	TRBJ2-1	CASSQGPNEQFF	TGCGCCAGCAGCCAAGGTCCCAATGAGCAGTTCTTC
-	TRBD2	TRBV7-8	TRBJ2-7	CASSLGTSGRAEQYF	TGTGCCAGCAGCTTAGGGACTAGCGGGAGGGCCGAGCAGTACTTC
once	TRBD1	TRBV7-9	TRBJ1-6	CASSVTRQGLNSPLHF	TGTGCCAGCAGCGTAACCCGACAGGGGCTGAATTCACCCCTCCACTTT
-	-	TRBV4-3	TRBJ2-7	CASSQVIQGGSYEQYF	TGCGCCAGCAGCCAAGTCATCCAGGGTGGATCCTACGAGCAGTACTTC
once	TRBD1	TRBV19	TRBJ2-2	CASSDPYRGETGELFF	TGTGCCAGTAGTGACCCTTACAGGGGAGAGACCGGGGAGCTGTTTTTT
-	TRBD2	TRBV27	TRBJ2-7	CASSLLFGGRRSSYEQYF	TGTGCCAGCAGTTTACTCTTCGGCGGGAGAAGGAGCTCCTACGAGCAGTACTTC
-	-	TRBV25-1	TRBJ2-7	CASSEQGSFYEQYF	TGTGCCAGCAGTGAACAGGGAAGTTTCTACGAGCAGTACTTC
-	-	TRBV19	TRBJ1-1	CATTGTVEAFF	TGTGCCACAACAGGGACCGTTGAAGCTTTCTTT
-	-	TRBV11-2	TRBJ2-7	CASSRGNGQYF	TGTGCCAGCAGCCGGGGGAACGGGCAGTACTTC
-	TRBD2	TRBV30	TRBJ2-3	CAWSLAGPTDTQYF	TGTGCCTGGAGTCTAGCGGGTCCCACAGATACGCAGTATTTT
few	-	TRBV5-1	TRBJ2-2	CASSRVVTGELFF	TGCGCCAGCAGTCGGGTAGTCACCGGGGAGCTGTTTTTT
-	-	TRBV7-7	TRBJ2-7	CASSFSGSFSYEQYF	TGTGCCAGCAGCTTTTCGGGATCCTTCTCCTACGAGCAGTACTTC
-	-	TRBV9	TRBJ2-3	CASSVESDTQYF	TGTGCCAGCAGCGTAGAATCTGATACGCAGTATTTT
-	-	TRBV7-9	TRBJ2-2	CASSRLTGELFF	TGTGCCAGCAGCCGCCTCACCGGGGAGCTGTTTTTT
-	-	TRBV28	TRBJ2-2	CASSLSGTGELFF	TGTGCCAGCAGTTTATCAGGCACCGGGGAGCTGTTTTTT
-	TRBD2	TRBV7-9	TRBJ2-1	CASSGGTKAEQFF	TGTGCCAGCAGCGGCGGGACTAAAGCTGAGCAGTTCTTC
-	TRBD1	TRBV27	TRBJ1-1	CATKGQGGLVTEAFF	TGTGCCACCAAAGGACAGGGAGGTTTGGTCACTGAAGCTTTCTTT
once	TRBD1	TRBV7-8	TRBJ2-7	CASSLGTGKNEQYF	TGTGCCAGCAGCCTCGGGACAGGGAAAAACGAGCAGTACTTC
-	-	TRBV4-1	TRBJ2-2	CASSQDRGSGELFF	TGCGCCAGCAGCCAAGATCGGGGTTCCGGGGAGCTGTTTTTT
-	-	TRBV10-3	TRBJ2-1	CAIRPPQSEQFF	TGTGCCATCAGACCTCCCCAAAGTGAGCAGTTCTTC
-	-	TRBV5-1	TRBJ2-5	CASSLAEAGLGETQYF	TGCGCCAGCAGCTTGGCCGAGGCGGGGCTCGGCGAGACCCAGTACTTC